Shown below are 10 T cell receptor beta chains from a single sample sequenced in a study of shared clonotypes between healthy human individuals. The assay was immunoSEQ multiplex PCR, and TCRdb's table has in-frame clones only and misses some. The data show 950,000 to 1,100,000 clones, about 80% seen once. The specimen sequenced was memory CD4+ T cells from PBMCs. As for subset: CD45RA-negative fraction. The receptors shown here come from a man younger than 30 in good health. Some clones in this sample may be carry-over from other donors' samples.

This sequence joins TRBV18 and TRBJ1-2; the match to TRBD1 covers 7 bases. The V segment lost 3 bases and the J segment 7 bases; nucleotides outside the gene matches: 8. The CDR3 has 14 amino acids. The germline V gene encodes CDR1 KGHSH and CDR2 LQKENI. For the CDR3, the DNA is TGTGCCAGCTCACCCTCGACAGGGTTGGGTGGCTACACCTTC. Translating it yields CASSPSTGLGGYTF. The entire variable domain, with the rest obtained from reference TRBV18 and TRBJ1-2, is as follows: NAGVMQNPRHLVRRRGQEARLRCSPMKGHSHVYWYRQLPEEGLKFMVYLQKENIIDESGMPKERFSAEFPKEGPSILRIQQVVRGDSAAYFCASSPSTGLGGYTFGSGTRLTVV.

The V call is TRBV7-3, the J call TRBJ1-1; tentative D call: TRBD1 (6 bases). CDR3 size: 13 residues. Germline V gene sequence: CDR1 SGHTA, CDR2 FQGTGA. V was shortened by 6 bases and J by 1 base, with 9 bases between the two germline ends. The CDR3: CASSVRGNTEAFF. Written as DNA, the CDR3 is TGTGCCAGCAGTGTCAGGGGGAACACTGAAGCTTTCTTT.

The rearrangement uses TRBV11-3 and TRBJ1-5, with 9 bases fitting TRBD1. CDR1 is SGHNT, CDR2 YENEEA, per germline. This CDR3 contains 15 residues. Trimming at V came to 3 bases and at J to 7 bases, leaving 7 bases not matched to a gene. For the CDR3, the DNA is TGTGCCAGCAGCTTCCGGGACAGGGTCGTGCAGCCCCAGCATTTT. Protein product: CASSFRDRVVQPQHF.

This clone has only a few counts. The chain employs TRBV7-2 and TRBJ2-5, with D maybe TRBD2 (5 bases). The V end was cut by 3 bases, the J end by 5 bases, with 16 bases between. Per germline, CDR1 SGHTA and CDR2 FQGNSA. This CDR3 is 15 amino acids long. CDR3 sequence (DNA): TGTGCCAGCAGCTTTACGGGGTCGGGCGGGGAGACCCAGTACTTC. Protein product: CASSFTGSGGETQYF. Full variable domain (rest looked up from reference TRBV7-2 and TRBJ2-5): GAGVSQSPSNKVTEKGKDVELRCDPISGHTALYWYRQSLGQGLEFLIYFQGNSAPDKSGLPSDRFSAERTGGSVSTLTIQRTQQEDSAVYLCASSFTGSGGETQYFGPGTRLLVL.

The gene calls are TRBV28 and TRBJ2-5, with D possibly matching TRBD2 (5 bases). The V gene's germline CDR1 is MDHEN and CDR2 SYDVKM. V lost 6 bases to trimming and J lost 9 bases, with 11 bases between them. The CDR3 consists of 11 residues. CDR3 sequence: CASSREAAQYF. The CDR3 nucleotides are TGTGCCAGCAGCCGGGAAGCGGCCCAGTACTTC.

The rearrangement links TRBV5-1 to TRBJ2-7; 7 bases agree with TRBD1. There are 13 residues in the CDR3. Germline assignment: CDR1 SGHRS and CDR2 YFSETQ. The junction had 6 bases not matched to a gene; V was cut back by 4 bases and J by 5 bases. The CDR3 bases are TGCGCCAGCAGCCCGAATGACAGGGACGAGCAGTACTTC. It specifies CASSPNDRDEQYF. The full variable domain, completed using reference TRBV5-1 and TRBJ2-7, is KAGVTQTPRYLIKTRGQQVTLSCSPISGHRSVSWYQQTPGQGLQFLFEYFSETQRNKGNFPGRFSGRQFSNSRSEMNVSTLELGDSALYLCASSPNDRDEQYFGPGTRLTVT.

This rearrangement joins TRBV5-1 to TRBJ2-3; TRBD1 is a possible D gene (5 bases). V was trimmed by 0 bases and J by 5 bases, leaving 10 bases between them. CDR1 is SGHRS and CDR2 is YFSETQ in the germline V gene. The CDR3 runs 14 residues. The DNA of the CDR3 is TGCGCCAGCAGCTTGGTACAGGTGGGAGATACGCAGTATTTT. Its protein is CASSLVQVGDTQYF.

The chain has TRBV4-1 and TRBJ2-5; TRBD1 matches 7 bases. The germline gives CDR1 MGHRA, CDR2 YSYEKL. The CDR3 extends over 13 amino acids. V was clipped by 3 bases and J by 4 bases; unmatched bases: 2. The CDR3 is CASSQTGLETQYF. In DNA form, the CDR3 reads TGCGCCAGCAGCCAGACAGGGTTAGAGACCCAGTACTTC.

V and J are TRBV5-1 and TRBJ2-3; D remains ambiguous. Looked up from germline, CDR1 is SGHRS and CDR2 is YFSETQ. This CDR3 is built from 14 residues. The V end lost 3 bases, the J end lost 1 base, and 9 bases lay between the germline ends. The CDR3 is CASSSFRGTDTQYF. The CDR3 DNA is TGCGCCAGCAGCTCCTTCCGGGGCACAGATACGCAGTATTTT.

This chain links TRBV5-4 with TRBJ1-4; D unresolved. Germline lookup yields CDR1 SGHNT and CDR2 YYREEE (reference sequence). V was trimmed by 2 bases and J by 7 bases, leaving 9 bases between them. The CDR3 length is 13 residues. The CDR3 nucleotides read TGTGCCAGCAGCTTCGGCAGAACTGAAAAACTGTTTTTT. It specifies CASSFGRTEKLFF.